This T cell receptor beta chain was documented in a study of cytomegalovirus exposure and HLA in healthy donors (dated by TCRdb to about 2017). In terms of the full investigation: An earlier analysis of 587 of the donors reported about 280 Gb of sequence data and 95 million to 130 million unique TCR beta sequences obtained from 180 million or so T cells. Approximately 310 gigabases of sequencing data and approximately 91 million unique TCR sequences made up an early release that covered 500 to 700 HLA-typed donors. Of the 300 to 500 genotyped donors, 75% to 85% were placed in the genetic ancestry cluster associated with self-reported Caucasian donors. The aim of the study was to test whether cataloging public T cell receptors could identify signatures of past pathogen exposure. Using immunosequencing, the study profiled T cell repertoires from about 620 subjects and related those repertoires to cytomegalovirus serostatus. In addition to the first cohort of several hundred subjects, a separate validation cohort of 120 different subjects was used. To predict cytomegalovirus infection status, the study combined high-throughput TCR immunosequencing, statistical association of individual TCRs with disease status, and machine learning. In a later analysis, previously published TCR beta repertoires from some 640 donors were re-analyzed and high-resolution HLA genotyping was added so that TCR occurrence patterns could be studied. Rather than drawing on any new phenotypic data, the later analysis identified candidate immune exposures from TCR beta sequences and the way those sequences occurred across donors. An earlier analysis of 587 of the donors used high-throughput TCR beta sequencing to judge whether each TCR beta V gene segment behaved as functional or pseudogenic. Donor age, sex, ethnicity and CMV serostatus were compiled alongside the repertoire data. Genome-wide SNP genotypes for about 65% of the 666 donors were used in a later genetic analysis, which treated that subset as a discovery cohort. Every discovery cohort repertoire had been produced on one sequencing platform. HLA typing covered class I and class II loci at four-digit resolution. Typing coverage differed by locus: A, B, C, DRB1 and DQB1 were typed in about 629-640 donors, DQA1 in approximately 520, DPA1 in around 610, and DPB1 in around 490. Five DR-DQ haplotypes were treated as single units for association and clustering because of strong linkage in the cohort. Among roughly 400 genotyped donors of the cohort, an average of around 250,000 unique TCR beta nucleotide sequences was sequenced per donor, of which about 18% were non-productive.

Relative to germline, V is missing 1 base and J is missing 2 bases, with 8 bases of the junction outside any gene match. The germline V gene provides CDR1 LGHNA and CDR2 YSLEER. From its cysteine to its phenylalanine, the CDR3 spans 16 amino acids. Just CDR3 DNA is preserved here, 48 bases in frame from base 1. Library construction relied on the immunoSEQ multiplex PCR assay. For the multiplex PCR, a mixture combining 60 forward primers for TCR Vbeta segments and 13 reverse primers for TCR Jbeta segments was used. The CDR3 region of rearranged TCR beta genes was amplified from genomic DNA with a multiplex PCR assay. On the Illumina HiSeq System, the amplified TCR beta libraries were sequenced as 87-base-pair reads. As for how the authors treated the data: A later analysis counted about 76 million unique TCR beta chains across the 650 to 700 repertoires, and some 12 million of these chains were shared by at least two donors. A nearest-neighbor algorithm error-corrected the raw reads and collapsed the reads into unique sequences, merging closely related sequences to remove PCR and sequencing errors. To assign V, D and J gene segments, CDR3 sequences were aligned to IMGT reference sequences. For a sequence to be retained, at least a six-nucleotide match to both a V gene segment and a J gene segment was required. Rearrangements were classified as productive when the CDR3 lacked stop codons and remained in frame with V and J, and all other rearrangements were classified as non-productive. Following IMGT convention, CDR3 was defined as the stretch from the second conserved V-encoded cysteine up to the conserved J-encoded phenylalanine. The earlier analysis of about 590 of the donors excluded sequences that lacked an unambiguous match to a single V gene segment. An earlier analysis of 587 of the donors classified V segments as functional when productive rearrangements were above 56.7% and as segregating when the standard deviation between donors was above 5%. A statistical classification framework was built for diagnosing cytomegalovirus status from the catalog of TCR beta chain sequences. V and J gene assignment, in a later analysis, came from comparing TCR nucleotide sequences with IMGT/GENE-DB human TR gene sequences. A later analysis assigned CDR3 sequences and most-parsimonious VDJ recombination scenarios with the TCRdist pipeline. In a later analysis, each TCR beta chain was defined by its CDR3 amino acid sequence together with its V-gene family, and reads without a unique V-gene family were excluded. A later analysis removed over 500 highly shared, low-generation-probability nucleotide sequences to deal with suspected cross-contamination and a sequencing artifact. For each public chain, a later analysis derived a clonal expansion index from normalized ranks of inferred template counts within each repertoire. A later analysis computed generation probabilities with a VDJ recombination model fitted to out-of-frame rearrangements, and checked the results against IGoR. Hypergeometric tests were used in a later analysis to score TCR-TCR, TCR-HLA and TCR-CMV co-occurrence, with a repertoire-size bias correction applied to the TCR pairs. In a later analysis, false discovery rates were estimated by permuting HLA or CMV assignments 20 times. In a later analysis, co-occurring TCRs were grouped using DBSCAN, and TCRdist sequence similarity was added for clustering within HLA-allele-positive subsets. For co-occurrence clustering, repertoires with fewer than 30,000 or more than 120,000 public chains were excluded, along with 4 to 6 repertoires with anomalous nucleotide sharing. Drawn from immuneACCESS, this table holds only the in-frame rearrangements with V and J called that TCRdb kept. Clones are partly lost; checked studies trace under half to an unresolved V gene and leave the rest unexplained. V, J and clone size derive from that table, while D and trimming were established from the DNA sequence. The sample includes fewer than 150,000 clones, with approximately 70% observed a single time. Jointly, the top ten make up 1.5% to 2% of the sample.

Broad study findings and their caveats: A group of highly shared sequence variants was considered likely to be a technical artifact of the sequencing pipeline. Most TCR sequences were seen in very few donors, while some public TCRs were found in many individuals. In vitro tests confirmed that a few of the cytomegalovirus-associated TCR beta chains recognize cytomegalovirus antigens. When HLA alleles, especially DR and DQ, strongly co-occurred, TCR associations were difficult to assign to individual alleles. Cytomegalovirus status was reported to be diagnosed by the classifier with high specificity and sensitivity in both the original and validation cohorts. In a later analysis, about 17,000 TCR beta sequences were associated with specific HLA alleles at a false discovery rate of 0.05. In a later genetic analysis, a missense DCLRE1C variant was associated with V-gene and J-gene trimming of TCR beta chains, and the association was replicated in an independent cohort. The study gave a list of about 170 TCR beta chains associated with cytomegalovirus. According to the authors, the approach could potentially be generalized to other disease states and immunological phenotypes. In an earlier analysis of around 600 of the donors, most TCR beta V segments appeared in productive rearrangements about 87% or about 30% of the time, broadly matching IMGT annotations. Some IMGT-functional V segments, including TRBV6-2 and TRBV6-3, could not be told apart with the 87-base-pair reads, so those segments were excluded. According to a later analysis, parvovirus B19, influenza, CMV and Epstein-Barr virus appeared linked to several top co-occurrence clusters. A later analysis found that most CMV-associated TCR beta chains appeared HLA-restricted, with HLA associations seemingly driven largely by CMV exposure. In a later analysis, TCR association rates were found to vary across HLA loci, with the most associated TCRs seen for DRB1 alleles and the fewest for HLA-C alleles. The earlier analysis of some 540 of the donors excluded approximately 15 rarely observed V segments, including chromosome 9 orphons, because counts were too low. A later genetic analysis reported fewer N-insertions in productive TCRs among donors in an Asian-associated ancestry cluster than the roughly 720-donor mean. Compared with equally common non-associated chains, HLA-associated TCR beta chains in a later analysis were more clonally expanded and had lower generation probabilities. Correlated functional status among segregating V segments might reflect linkage disequilibrium, but an unknown experimental factor could not be ruled out. Because some donors lacked HLA typing at each locus, the association tests relied only on the typed subset. Presence/absence analyses assumed roughly uniform sequencing depth across donors, an assumption that may not hold. In this cohort, only TCR beta chains were sequenced, and detectable features were limited by the absence of alpha or paired-chain data. A further reported finding was that TCR beta sequences accurately predicted the HLA-A and HLA-B alleles for most subjects in the first cohort. The only immune exposure information available for the cohort was CMV serostatus.

On this clone itself: This receptor's antigen is unknown. Base quality data are lacking; no much larger clone is found one base away.

The cohort comprised 670 or so healthy bone marrow donors. At the time of sampling, all cohort members were nominally healthy, though unrecorded immune exposures were likely present. CMV serostatus was positive for more than 250 and negative for about 55% of the 666 cohort members, and was not recorded for this donor. Every donor gave a peripheral blood sample, and the peripheral blood mononuclear cells from that sample were used for TCR beta sequencing. The Qiagen DNeasy Blood Extraction Kit was used to extract genomic DNA from the blood cell samples. The sequencing input was PBMCs. The chain links TRBV4-3 with TRBJ2-7; the junction holds 7 bases that match TRBD2. This receptor was identified in a human donor in good health. The DNA sequence is TGCGCCAGCAGCCAAGGGTGGCCTAGCGGACCCTACGAGCAGTACTTC. This is translated as CASSQGWPSGPYEQYF.